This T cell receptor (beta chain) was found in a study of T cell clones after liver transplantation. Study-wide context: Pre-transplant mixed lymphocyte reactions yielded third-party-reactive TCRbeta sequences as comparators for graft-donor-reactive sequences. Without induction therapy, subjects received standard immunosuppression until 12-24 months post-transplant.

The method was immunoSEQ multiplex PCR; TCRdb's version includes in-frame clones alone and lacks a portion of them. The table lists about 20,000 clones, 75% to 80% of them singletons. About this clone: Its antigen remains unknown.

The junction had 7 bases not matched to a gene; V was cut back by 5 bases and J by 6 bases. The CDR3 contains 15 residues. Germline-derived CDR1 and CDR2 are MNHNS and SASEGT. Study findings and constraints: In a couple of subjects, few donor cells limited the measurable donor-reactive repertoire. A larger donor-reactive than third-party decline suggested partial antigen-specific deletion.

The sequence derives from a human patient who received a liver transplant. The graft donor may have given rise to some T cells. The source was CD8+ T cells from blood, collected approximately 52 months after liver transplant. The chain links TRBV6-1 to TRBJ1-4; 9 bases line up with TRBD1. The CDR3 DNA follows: TGTGCCAGCAGTCCTAGGACAGGGGTAGATGAAAAACTGTTTTTT. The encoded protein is CASSPRTGVDEKLFF.